This T cell receptor (beta chain) was found in a study of CD8+ T cells in alopecia areata. V gave up 2 bases and J gave up 4 bases; unmatched junction bases: 9. This CDR3 comprises 15 residues. Germline V gene data show CDR1 as GTSNPN and CDR2 as SVGIG (reference sequence). The authors extracted RNA and reverse transcribed it into cDNA as the sequencing template. Here immunoSEQ multiplex PCR was the method, and the copy in TCRdb shows in-frame clones only, minus some. The sample includes about 300,000 clones, roughly 64% of them seen just once. The sample's treatment: oral pan-JAK inhibitor, 5-10 mg twice daily.

Sample: CD4+ T cells sorted from blood, taken at week 24, from a patient treated with tofacitinib. The genes are TRBV30 and TRBJ2-5; 8 bases match TRBD1. This receptor was taken from a human donor with alopecia areata. CDR3 residues: CAWSPLGTGAETQYF. The CDR3 DNA sequence: TGTGCCTGGAGTCCCCTCGGGACAGGCGCAGAGACCCAGTACTTC.